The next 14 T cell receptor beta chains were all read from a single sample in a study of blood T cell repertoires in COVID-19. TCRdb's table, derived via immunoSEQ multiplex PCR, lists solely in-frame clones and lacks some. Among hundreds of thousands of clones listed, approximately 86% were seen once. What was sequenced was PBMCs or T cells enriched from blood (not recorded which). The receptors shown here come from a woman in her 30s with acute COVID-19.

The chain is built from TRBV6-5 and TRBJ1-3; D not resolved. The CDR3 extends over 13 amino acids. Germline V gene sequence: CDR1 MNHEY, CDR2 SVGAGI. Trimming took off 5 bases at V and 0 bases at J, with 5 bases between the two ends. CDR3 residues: CASSTYSGNTIYF. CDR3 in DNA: TGTGCCAGCAGTACCTACTCTGGAAACACCATATATTTT.

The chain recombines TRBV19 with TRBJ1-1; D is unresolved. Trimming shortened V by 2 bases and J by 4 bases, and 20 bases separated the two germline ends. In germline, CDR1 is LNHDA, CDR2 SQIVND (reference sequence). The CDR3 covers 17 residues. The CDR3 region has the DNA TGTGCCAGTAGTATATCCCGGATTCCACCCGGGGTCACTGAAGCTTTCTTT. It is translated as CASSISRIPPGVTEAFF.

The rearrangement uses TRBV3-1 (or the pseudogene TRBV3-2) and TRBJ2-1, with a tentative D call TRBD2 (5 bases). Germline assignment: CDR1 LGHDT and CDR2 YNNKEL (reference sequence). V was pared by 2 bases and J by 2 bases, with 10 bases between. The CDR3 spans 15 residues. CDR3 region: CASSQFPEAYNEQFF. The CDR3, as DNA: TGTGCCAGCAGCCAATTCCCGGAGGCCTACAATGAGCAGTTCTTC.

CDR3 residues: CASRPEGQVPSQPQHF. CDR3 nucleotides: TGTGCCAGCAGGCCCGAGGGCCAGGTCCCAAGTCAGCCCCAGCATTTT. The rearrangement uses TRBV7-2 and TRBJ1-5; the D is unclear. V lost 6 bases and J lost 6, with 21 bases in between. Germline CDR1 and CDR2: SGHTA and FQGNSA. The CDR3 consists of 16 residues.

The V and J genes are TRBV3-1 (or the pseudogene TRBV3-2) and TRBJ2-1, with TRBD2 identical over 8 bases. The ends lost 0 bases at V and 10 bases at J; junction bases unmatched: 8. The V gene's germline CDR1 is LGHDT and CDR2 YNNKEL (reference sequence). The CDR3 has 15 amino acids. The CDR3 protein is CASSQDRLAGDEQFF. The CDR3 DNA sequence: TGTGCCAGCAGCCAAGATCGGCTAGCGGGTGACGAGCAGTTCTTC.

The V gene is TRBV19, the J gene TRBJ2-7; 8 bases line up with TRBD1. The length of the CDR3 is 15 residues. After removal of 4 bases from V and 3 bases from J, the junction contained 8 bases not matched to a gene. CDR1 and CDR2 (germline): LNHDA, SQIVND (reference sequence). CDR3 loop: CASSKTTGVNYEQYF. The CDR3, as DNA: TGTGCCAGTAGTAAAACGACAGGGGTGAACTACGAGCAGTACTTC.

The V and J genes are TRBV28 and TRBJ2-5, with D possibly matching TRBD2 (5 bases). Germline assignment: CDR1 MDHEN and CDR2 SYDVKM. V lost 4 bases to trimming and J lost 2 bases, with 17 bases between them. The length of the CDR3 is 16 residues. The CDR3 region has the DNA TGTGCCAGCAGTTCAGGCGGGCTAGCTGAGCAAGAGACCCAGTACTTC. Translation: CASSSGGLAEQETQYF.

DNA of the CDR3: TGTGCCAGCAGCTTAGCCCCCGGGGGAGCAGGCAATGAGCAGTTCTTC. Translated: CASSLAPGGAGNEQFF. The chain uses TRBV13 and TRBJ2-1; TRBD2 is a possible D gene (6 bases). Trimming cost V 1 base and J 6 bases, with 16 bases left between them. Germline V gene sequence: CDR1 PRHDT, CDR2 FYEKMQ (reference sequence). The CDR3 runs to 16 residues.

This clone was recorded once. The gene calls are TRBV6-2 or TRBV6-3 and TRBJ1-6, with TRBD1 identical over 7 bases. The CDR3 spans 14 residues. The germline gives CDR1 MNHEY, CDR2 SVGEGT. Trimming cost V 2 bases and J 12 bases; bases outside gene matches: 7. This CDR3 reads CASSYGTVAIPLHF. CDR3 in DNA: TGTGCCAGCAGTTACGGGACAGTTGCCATACCCCTCCACTTT.

The CDR3 nucleotides read TGTGCCAGCAGTTTATTCCCCCAGGTCAATGAGCAGTTCTTC. Translating it yields CASSLFPQVNEQFF. The chain uses TRBV28 and TRBJ2-1; D unclear. Germline lookup yields CDR1 MDHEN and CDR2 SYDVKM. V was pared by 1 base and J by 6 bases, with 10 bases between. CDR3 length equals 14 residues.

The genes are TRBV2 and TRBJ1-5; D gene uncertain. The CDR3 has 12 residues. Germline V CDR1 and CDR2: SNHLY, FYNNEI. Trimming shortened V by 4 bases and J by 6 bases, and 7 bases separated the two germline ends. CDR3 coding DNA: TGTGCCAGCAGTGGGAGGGTTCAGCCCCAGCATTTT. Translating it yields CASSGRVQPQHF.

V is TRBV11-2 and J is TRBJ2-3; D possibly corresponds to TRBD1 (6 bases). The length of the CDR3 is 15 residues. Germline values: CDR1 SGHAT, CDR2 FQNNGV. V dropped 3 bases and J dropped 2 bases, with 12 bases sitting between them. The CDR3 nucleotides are TGTGCCAGCAGCTTCGACGGACAGAACACAGATACGCAGTATTTT. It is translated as CASSFDGQNTDTQYF.

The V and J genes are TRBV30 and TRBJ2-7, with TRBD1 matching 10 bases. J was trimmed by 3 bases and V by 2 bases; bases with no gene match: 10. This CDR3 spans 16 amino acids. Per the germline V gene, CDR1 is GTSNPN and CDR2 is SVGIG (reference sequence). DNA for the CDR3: TGTGCCTGGAGTTACTCTCGGGACAGGGGTAACTACGAGCAGTACTTC. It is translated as CAWSYSRDRGNYEQYF.

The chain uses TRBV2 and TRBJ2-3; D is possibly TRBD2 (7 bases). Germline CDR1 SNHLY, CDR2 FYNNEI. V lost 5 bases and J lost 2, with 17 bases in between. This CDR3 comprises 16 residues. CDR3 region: CASSKEGGGFTDTQYF. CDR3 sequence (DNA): TGTGCCAGCAGTAAAGAAGGGGGGGGATTCACAGATACGCAGTATTTT.